This paragraph covers one T cell receptor (beta chain) sequence. Its target is unknown. Data came from immunoSEQ multiplex PCR; TCRdb stores just in-frame clones and leaves some out. The sample holds 56,000 or so clones, approximately 85% seen once. This sample was taken from a study of T cell responses to AZD1222 COVID-19 vaccine. The CDR3 has 13 residues. V shed 4 bases, J shed 6 bases, and the junction held 3 bases outside the gene matches. CDR1 and CDR2 from the germline V gene are MGHRA and YSYEKL. Study-wide results and limits: White British donors predominated, females outnumbered males, and clonal diversity was possibly underestimated. Unmutated regions of variants are reportedly targeted by nearly half of spike-specific TCRs. Baseline serology detected seropositivity in only 5 to 7 AZD1222 recipients.

The origin of this receptor is an adult in good health. The chain uses TRBV4-1 and TRBJ1-2; 9 positions agree with TRBD1. This material consisted of peripheral blood, taken on day 0 of AZD1222 vaccination. CDR3 loop: CASSPRTGDGYTF. The CDR3 nucleotides read TGCGCCAGCAGCCCCCGGACAGGGGATGGCTACACCTTC.